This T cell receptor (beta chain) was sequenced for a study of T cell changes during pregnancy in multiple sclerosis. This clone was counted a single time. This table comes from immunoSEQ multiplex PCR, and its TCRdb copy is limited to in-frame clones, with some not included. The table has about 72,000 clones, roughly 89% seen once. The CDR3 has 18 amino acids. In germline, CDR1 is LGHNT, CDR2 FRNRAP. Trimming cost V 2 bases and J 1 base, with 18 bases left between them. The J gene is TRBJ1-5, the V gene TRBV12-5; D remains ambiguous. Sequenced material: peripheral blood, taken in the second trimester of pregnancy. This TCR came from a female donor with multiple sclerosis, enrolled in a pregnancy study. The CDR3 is CASGLSRLVLHSNQPQHF. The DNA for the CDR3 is TGTGCTAGTGGTTTGTCCAGGTTGGTTTTGCACAGCAATCAGCCCCAGCATTTT.